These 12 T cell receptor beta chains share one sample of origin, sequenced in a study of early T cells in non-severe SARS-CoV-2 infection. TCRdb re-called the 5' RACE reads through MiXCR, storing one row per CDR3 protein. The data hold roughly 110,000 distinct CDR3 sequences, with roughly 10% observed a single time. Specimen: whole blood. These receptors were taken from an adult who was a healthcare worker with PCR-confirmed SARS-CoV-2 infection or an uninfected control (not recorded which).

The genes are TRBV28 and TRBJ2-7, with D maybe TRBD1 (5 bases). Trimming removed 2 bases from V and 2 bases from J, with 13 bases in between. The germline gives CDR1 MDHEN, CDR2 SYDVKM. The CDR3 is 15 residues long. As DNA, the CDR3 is TGTGCCAGCAGTTTAGGGGCAGCTTTCCCCTACGAGCAGTACTTC. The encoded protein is CASSLGAAFPYEQYF.

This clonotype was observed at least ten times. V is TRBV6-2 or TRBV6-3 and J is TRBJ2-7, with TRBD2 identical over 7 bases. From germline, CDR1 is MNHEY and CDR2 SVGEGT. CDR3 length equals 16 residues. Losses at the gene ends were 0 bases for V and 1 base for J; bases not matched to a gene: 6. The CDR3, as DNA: TGTGCCAGCAGTTACTCGTCTAGCGGACTATCCTACGAGCAGTACTTC. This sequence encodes CASSYSSSGLSYEQYF.

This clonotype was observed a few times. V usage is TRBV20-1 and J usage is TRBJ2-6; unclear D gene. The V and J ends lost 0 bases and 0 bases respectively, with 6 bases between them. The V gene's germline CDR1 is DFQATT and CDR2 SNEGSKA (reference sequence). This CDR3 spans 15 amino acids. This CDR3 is CSAREYSSGANVLTF. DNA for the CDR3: TGCAGTGCTAGAGAGTACAGCTCTGGGGCCAACGTCCTGACTTTC.

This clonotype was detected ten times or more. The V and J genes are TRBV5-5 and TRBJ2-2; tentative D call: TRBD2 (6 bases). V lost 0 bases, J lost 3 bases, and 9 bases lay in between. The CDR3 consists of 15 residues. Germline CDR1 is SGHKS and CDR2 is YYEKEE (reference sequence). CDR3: CASSLVPGDTGELFF. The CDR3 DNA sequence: TGTGCCAGCAGCTTGGTACCGGGAGACACCGGGGAGCTGTTTTTT.

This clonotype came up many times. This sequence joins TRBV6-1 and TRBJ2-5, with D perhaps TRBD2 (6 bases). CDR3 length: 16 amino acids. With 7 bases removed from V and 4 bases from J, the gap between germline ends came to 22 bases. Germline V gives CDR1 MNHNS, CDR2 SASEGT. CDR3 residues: CASIRATSSWLETQYF. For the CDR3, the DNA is TGTGCCAGCATCCGGGCGACTAGTAGTTGGCTAGAGACCCAGTACTTC.

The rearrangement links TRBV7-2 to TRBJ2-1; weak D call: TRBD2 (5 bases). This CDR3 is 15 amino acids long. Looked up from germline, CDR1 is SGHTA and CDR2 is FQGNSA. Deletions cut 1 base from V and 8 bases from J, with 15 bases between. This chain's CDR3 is CASSLVGVVSHEQFF. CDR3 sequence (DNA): TGTGCCAGCAGCTTAGTCGGGGTAGTCTCGCATGAGCAGTTCTTC.

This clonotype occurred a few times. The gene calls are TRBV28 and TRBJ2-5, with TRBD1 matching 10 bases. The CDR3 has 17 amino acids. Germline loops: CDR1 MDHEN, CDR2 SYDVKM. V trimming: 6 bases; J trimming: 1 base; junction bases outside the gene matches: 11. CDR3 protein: CASSSRDRGLRQETQYF. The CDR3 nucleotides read TGTGCCAGCAGCTCCCGGGACAGGGGATTGCGCCAAGAGACCCAGTACTTC.

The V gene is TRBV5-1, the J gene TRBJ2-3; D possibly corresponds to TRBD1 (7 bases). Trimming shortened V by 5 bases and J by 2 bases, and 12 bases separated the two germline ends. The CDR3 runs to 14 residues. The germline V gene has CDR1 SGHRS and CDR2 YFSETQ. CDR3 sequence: CASRSRGVTDTQYF. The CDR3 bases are TGCGCCAGCAGGTCCAGGGGGGTCACAGATACGCAGTATTTT.

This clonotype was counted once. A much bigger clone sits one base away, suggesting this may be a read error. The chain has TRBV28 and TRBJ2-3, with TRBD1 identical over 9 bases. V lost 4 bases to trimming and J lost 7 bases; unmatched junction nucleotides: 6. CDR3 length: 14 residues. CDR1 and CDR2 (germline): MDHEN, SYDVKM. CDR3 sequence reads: CASSSGQGANTQYF. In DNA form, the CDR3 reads TGTGCCAGCAGTTCGGGACAGGGTGCAAATACGCAGTATTTT.

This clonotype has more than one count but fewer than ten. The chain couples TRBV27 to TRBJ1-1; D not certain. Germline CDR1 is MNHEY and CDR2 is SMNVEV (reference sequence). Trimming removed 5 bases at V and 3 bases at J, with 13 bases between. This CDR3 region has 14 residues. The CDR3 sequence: CASSPQAADTEAFF. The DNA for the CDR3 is TGTGCCAGCAGTCCCCAAGCGGCGGACACTGAAGCTTTCTTT.

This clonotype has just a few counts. The CDR3 sequence is CASSSLLGQGVDYGYTF. The CDR3 DNA reads as TGTGCCAGCAGTTCACTCCTCGGACAGGGGGTAGACTATGGCTACACCTTC. The J gene is TRBJ1-2, the V gene TRBV6-2 or TRBV6-3; TRBD1 aligns across 10 bases. The CDR3 sequence is 17 residues long. Trimming took 4 bases from V and 3 from J; bases not matched to a gene: 11. The germline V gene has CDR1 MNHEY and CDR2 SVGEGT.

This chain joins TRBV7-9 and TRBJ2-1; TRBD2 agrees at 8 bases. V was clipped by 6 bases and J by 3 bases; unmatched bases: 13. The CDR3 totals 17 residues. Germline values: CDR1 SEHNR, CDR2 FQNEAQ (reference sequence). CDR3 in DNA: TGTGCCAGCAGACCGACCCCCGGGAGGGAAGGCTACAATGAGCAGTTCTTC. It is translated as CASRPTPGREGYNEQFF.